This TCR beta chain derives from a study of shared clonotypes between healthy human individuals. CD8 memory comprised CD45RO+ plus CCR7-negative CD45RA+ TemRA cells. Trimming removed 5 bases from V and 11 bases from J; junction bases left unmatched: 9. CDR3 length equals 13 residues. Germline lookup yields CDR1 SGHTA and CDR2 FQGNSA. Study conclusions and caveats: Estimated clonotype richness was generally higher in naive than memory subsets. Inspection by rarefaction showed sorted-subset sequencing to be incomplete despite large depth. Sequencing depth was expected to influence donor clonotype sharing.

Assay: immunoSEQ multiplex PCR; the TCRdb copy retains only in-frame clones and omits some. The sample gives approximately 400,000 clones, just over 95% of which show up once; about 0.32% is in the top ten. As concerns this clone: The antigen remains unidentified.

This chain connects TRBV7-2 to TRBJ2-1; 7 bases line up with TRBD1. This receptor was taken from a man aged 25 to 40 in good health. The sample was memory CD8+ T cells sorted from blood. The sample's subset: CD45RO+ cells pooled with CCR7-negative TemRA cells. The CDR3 DNA is TGTGCCAGCAGCCAGGGCCAGGGGGTTAAGCAGTTCTTC. Protein: CASSQGQGVKQFF.